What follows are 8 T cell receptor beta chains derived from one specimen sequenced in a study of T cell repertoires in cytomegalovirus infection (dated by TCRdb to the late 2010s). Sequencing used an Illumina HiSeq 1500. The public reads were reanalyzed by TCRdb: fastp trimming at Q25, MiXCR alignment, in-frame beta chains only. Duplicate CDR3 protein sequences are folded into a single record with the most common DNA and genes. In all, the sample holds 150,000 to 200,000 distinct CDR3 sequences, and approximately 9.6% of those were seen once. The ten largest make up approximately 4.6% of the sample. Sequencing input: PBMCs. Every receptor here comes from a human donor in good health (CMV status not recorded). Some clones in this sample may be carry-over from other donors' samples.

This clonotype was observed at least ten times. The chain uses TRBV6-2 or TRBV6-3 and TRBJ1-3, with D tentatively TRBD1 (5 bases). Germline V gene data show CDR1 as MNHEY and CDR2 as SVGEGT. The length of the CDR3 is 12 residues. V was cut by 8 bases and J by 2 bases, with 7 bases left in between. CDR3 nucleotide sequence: TGTGCCAGCGGGACGGCTGGAAACACCATATATTTT. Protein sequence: CASGTAGNTIYF.

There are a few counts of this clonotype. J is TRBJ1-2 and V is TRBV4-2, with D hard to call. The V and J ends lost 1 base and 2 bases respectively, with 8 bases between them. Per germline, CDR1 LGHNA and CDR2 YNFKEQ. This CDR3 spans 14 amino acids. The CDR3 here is CASSQGAENYGYTF. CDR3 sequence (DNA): TGTGCCAGCAGCCAAGGAGCAGAAAACTATGGCTACACCTTC.

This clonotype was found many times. CDR3 amino acids: CASSLVISVYEQYF. The CDR3 region has the DNA TGTGCCAGCAGCTTAGTGATTAGCGTGTACGAGCAGTACTTC. The genes are TRBV7-2 and TRBJ2-7; D is perhaps TRBD2 (5 bases). The CDR3 loop spans 14 amino acids. Germline-derived CDR1 and CDR2 are SGHTA and FQGNSA. Trimming took 1 base from V and 4 from J, leaving 11 bases between them.

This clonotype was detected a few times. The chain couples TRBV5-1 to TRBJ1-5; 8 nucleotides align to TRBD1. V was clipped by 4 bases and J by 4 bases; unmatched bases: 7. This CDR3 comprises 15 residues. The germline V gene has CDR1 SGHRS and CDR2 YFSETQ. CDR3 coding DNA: TGCGCCAGCAGCCCGACAGGGGTCGAAAATCAGCCCCAGCATTTT. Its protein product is CASSPTGVENQPQHF.

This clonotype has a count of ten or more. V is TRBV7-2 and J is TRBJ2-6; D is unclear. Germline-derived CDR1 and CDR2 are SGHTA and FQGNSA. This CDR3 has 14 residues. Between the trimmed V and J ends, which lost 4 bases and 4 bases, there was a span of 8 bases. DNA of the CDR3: TGTGCCAGCAGCTCTAGTACCGGGGCCAACGTCCTGACTTTC. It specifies CASSSSTGANVLTF. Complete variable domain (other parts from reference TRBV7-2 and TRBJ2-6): GAGVSQSPSNKVTEKGKDVELRCDPISGHTALYWYRQSLGQGLEFLIYFQGNSAPDKSGLPSDRFSAERTGGSVSTLTIQRTQQEDSAVYLCASSSSTGANVLTFGAGSRLTVL.

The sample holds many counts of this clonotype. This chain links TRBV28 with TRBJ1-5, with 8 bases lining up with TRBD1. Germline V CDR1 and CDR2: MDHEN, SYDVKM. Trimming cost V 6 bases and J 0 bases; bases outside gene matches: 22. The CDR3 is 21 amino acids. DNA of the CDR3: TGTGCCAGCAGAATTAGACAGGGGCCACCCCCCTTTGGCTATAGCAATCAGCCCCAGCATTTT. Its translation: CASRIRQGPPPFGYSNQPQHF.

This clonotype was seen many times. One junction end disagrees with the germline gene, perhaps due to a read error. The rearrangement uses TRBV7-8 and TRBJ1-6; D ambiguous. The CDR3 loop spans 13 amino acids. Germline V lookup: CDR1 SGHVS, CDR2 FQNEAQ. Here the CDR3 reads CASSQDVWTAPNF. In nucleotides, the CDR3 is TGTGCCAGCAGCCAAGATGTGTGGACGGCCCCTAATTTT.

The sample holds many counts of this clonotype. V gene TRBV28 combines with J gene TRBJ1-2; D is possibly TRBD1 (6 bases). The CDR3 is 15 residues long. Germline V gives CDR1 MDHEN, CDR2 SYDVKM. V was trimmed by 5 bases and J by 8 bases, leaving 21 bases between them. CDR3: CASSKVWGAARGYTF. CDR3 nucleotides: TGTGCCAGCAGTAAAGTTTGGGGGGCCGCGAGGGGCTACACCTTC.